This T cell receptor (beta chain) was recovered during a study of blood T cell repertoires in COVID-19. Study background: Italy, Spain and the United States were the sources of the convalescent and acute COVID-19 samples. Nucleic acid was either cDNA or gDNA, and it came from T cells, B-cell-depleted T cells, or PBMCs.

In the study's own analysis: Nucleated cell number was recorded as an estimate derived from reference gene primer amplification. The data were produced by immunoSEQ multiplex PCR, yet TCRdb's version contains in-frame clones alone and is incomplete. Clone size and the V and J calls come from that table; the DNA yielded D and trimming. The sample lists approximately 100,000 clones; more than 65% were seen once. The CDR3 length is 14 residues. Germline V lookup: CDR1 LNHDA, CDR2 SQIVND (reference sequence). V lost 6 bases, J lost 5 bases, and 15 bases lay in between. This chain uses TRBV19 with TRBJ2-3; D not certain. The source material was peripheral blood. The TCR was taken from a man aged 55 to 70 with acute or convalescent COVID-19. As DNA, the CDR3 is TGTGCCAGTAGCCTCGAGCTGTTTGAAGATACGCAGTATTTT. This translates into CASSLELFEDTQYF.